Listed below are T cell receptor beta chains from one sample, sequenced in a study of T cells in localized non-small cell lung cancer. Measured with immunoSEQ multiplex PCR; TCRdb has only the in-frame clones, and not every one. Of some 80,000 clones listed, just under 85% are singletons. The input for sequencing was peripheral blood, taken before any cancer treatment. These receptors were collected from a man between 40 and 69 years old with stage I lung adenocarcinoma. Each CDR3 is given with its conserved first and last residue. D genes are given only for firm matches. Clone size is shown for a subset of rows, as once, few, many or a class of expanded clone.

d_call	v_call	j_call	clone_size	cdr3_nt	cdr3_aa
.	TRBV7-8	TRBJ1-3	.	TGTGCCAGCAGCTCCGGGCAGGGGGGAAACACCATATATTTT	CASSSGQGGNTIYF
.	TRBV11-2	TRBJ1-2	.	TGTGCCAGCAGCTTGGGGCACGACTATGGCTACACCTTC	CASSLGHDYGYTF
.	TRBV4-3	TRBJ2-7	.	TGCGCCAGCAGCCAAGATTTGGACTCGAGCTCCTACGAGCAGTACTTC	CASSQDLDSSSYEQYF
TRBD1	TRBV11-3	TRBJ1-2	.	TGTGCCAGCGCGCACACACCACAGGGGGAAGGCTACACCTTC	CASAHTPQGEGYTF
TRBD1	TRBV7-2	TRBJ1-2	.	TGTGCCAGCAGCTCCCGCCCCGGGACAGAGGATAGGTATGGCTACACCTTC	CASSSRPGTEDRYGYTF
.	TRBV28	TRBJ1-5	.	TGTGCCAGCAGATGGACAGCTGATCAGCCCCAGCATTTT	CASRWTADQPQHF
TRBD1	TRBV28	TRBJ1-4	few	TGTGCCAGCAGTTTAGCCGGGACAGAGAATGAAAAACTGTTTTTT	CASSLAGTENEKLFF
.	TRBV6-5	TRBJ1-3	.	TGTGCCAGCAGAGACCCGGGGAACTCTGGAAACACCATATATTTT	CASRDPGNSGNTIYF
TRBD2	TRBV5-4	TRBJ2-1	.	TGTGCCAGCAGGACGGGACTAGCGGACTCTTGGCAGTTCTTC	CASRTGLADSWQFF
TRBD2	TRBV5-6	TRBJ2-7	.	TGTGCCAGCAGCTTGGGATCGCGGGGGAACTACGAGCAGTACTTC	CASSLGSRGNYEQYF
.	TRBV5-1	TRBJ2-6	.	TGCGCCAGCAGCTTGGAAGGGTACGGGGCCAACGTCCTGACTTTC	CASSLEGYGANVLTF
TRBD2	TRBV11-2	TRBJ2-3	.	TGTGCCAGCAGCTTAGCGAATTCAGCGGGAGCGGCAGATACGCAGTATTTT	CASSLANSAGAADTQYF
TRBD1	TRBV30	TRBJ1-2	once	TGTGCCTGGGACAGGGGTGGCTACACCTTC	CAWDRGGYTF
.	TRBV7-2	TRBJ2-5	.	TGTGCCAGCACCCCGGGATTGGGACGAGAGACCCAGTACTTC	CASTPGLGRETQYF
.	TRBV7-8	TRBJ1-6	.	TGTGCCAGCAGCTTTGGATTCTTTGGACAGAGAAATTCACCCCTCCACTTT	CASSFGFFGQRNSPLHF
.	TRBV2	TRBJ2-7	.	TGTGCCAGCAGTGGTATTTACGAGCAGTACTTC	CASSGIYEQYF
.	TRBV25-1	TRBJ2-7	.	TGTGCCACTTCCCGGGGTTCCATCTACGAGCAGTACTTC	CATSRGSIYEQYF